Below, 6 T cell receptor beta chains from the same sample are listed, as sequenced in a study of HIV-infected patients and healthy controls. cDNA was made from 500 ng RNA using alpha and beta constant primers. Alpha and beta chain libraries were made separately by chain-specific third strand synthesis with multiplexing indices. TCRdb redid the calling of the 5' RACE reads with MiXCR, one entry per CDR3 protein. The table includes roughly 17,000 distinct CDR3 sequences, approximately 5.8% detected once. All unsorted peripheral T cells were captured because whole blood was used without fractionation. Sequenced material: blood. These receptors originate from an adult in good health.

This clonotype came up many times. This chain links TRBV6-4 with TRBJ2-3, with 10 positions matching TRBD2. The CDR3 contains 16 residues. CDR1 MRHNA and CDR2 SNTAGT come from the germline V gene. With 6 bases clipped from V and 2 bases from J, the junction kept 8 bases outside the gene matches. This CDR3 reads CASSVLAGDSTDTQYF. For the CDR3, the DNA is TGTGCCAGCAGCGTCCTAGCGGGGGACTCCACAGATACGCAGTATTTT.

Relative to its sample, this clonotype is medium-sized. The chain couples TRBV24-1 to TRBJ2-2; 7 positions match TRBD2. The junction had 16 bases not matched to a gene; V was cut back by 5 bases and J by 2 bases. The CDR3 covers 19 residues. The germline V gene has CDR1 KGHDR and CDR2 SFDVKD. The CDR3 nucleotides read TGTGCCACCAGTGGTCCCGGGGGGAGCCAGGTTGCCAACACCGGGGAGCTGTTTTTT. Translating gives CATSGPGGSQVANTGELFF.

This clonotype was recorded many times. The CDR3 DNA follows: TGTGCCAGCAGTTACAAGGAGCTAGCGGGGAATACGGAGACCCAGTACTTC. Its translation: CASSYKELAGNTETQYF. V is TRBV6-2 or TRBV6-3 and J is TRBJ2-5, with 9 bases that match TRBD2. J lost 5 bases, V lost 2 bases, and 12 bases had no gene match. Germline V gene sequence: CDR1 MNHEY, CDR2 SVGEGT. This CDR3 region has 17 residues.

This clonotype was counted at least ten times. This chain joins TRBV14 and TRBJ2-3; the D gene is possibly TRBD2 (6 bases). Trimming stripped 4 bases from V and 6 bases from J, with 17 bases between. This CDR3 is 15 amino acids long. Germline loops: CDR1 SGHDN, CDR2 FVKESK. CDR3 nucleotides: TGTGCCAGCAGCCTGGGACTGACCCTCCCGGATACGCAGTATTTT. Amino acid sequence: CASSLGLTLPDTQYF.

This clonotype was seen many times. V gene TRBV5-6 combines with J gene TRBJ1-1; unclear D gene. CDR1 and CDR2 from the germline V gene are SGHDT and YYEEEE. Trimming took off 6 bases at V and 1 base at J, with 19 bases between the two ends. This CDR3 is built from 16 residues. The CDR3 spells CASTLLFYDGNTEAFF. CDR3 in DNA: TGTGCCAGCACCCTCCTATTTTACGACGGGAACACTGAAGCTTTCTTT.

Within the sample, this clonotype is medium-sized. The CDR3 region is CASSELLAKQFF. Written as DNA, the CDR3 is TGTGCCAGCAGTGAACTACTAGCGAAGCAGTTCTTC. This rearrangement joins TRBV6-1 to TRBJ2-1, with TRBD2 matching over 7 bases. The CDR3 extends over 12 amino acids. CDR1 and CDR2 from the germline V gene are MNHNS and SASEGT. Losses at the gene ends were 2 bases for V and 11 bases for J; bases not matched to a gene: 3.